One and the same sample provided the 25 T cell receptor beta chains below, sequenced in a study of blood T cell repertoires in COVID-19. Only in-frame clones appear in the TCRdb table, and some are missing; sequencing was by immunoSEQ multiplex PCR. The table shows about 140,000 clones, with roughly 84% occurring only once. Specimen: peripheral blood. These receptors all come from a human donor with acute or convalescent COVID-19. The donor label of this sample is uncertain.

The chain recombines TRBV19 with TRBJ1-5; D remains unclear. Trimming took off 4 bases at V and 3 bases at J, with 10 bases between the two ends. Germline CDR1 is LNHDA and CDR2 is SQIVND (reference sequence). The CDR3 spans 14 residues. Here the CDR3 reads CASSSGRPNQPQHF. CDR3 in DNA: TGTGCCAGTAGTAGTGGCAGGCCCAATCAGCCCCAGCATTTT. The variable domain in full, completed from reference TRBV19 and TRBJ1-5, reads DGGITQSPKYLFRKEGQNVTLSCEQNLNHDAMYWYRQDPGQGLRLIYYSQIVNDFQKGDIAEGYSVSREKKESFPLTVTSAQKNPTAFYLCASSSGRPNQPQHFGDGTRLSIL.

This clone has only one observation. The rearrangement uses TRBV5-6 and TRBJ1-1, with D unresolved. Germline assignment: CDR1 SGHDT and CDR2 YYEEEE. V lost 7 bases and J lost 0, with 16 bases in between. The CDR3 covers 15 residues. In DNA form, the CDR3 reads TGTGCCAGCGACACAGCCTACTCAATGAACACTGAAGCTTTCTTT. This codes for CASDTAYSMNTEAFF.

The chain joins TRBV4-3 to TRBJ1-2, with D possibly being TRBD1 (5 bases). This CDR3 contains 15 residues. CDR1 is LGHNA, CDR2 YSLEER, per germline. V was clipped by 2 bases and J by 3 bases, with 13 bases between them. CDR3 sequence reads: CASSQNVGVDYGYTF. The CDR3 coding sequence is TGCGCCAGCAGCCAAAACGTAGGGGTTGACTATGGCTACACCTTC.

The chain uses TRBV7-2 and TRBJ2-5; D gene ambiguous. This CDR3 has 16 residues. The V gene's germline CDR1 is SGHTA and CDR2 FQGNSA. V was cut by 5 bases and J by 2 bases, with 18 bases left in between. CDR3 DNA: TGTGCCAGCAGCCGGTCGTCGATGTCGGGTCAAGAGACCCAGTACTTC. Its protein is CASSRSSMSGQETQYF.

The chain recombines TRBV7-2 with TRBJ2-2, with a weak D call TRBD1 (5 bases). This CDR3 is built from 14 residues. V was shortened by 3 bases and J by 6 bases, with 11 bases between the two germline ends. Germline V gene data show CDR1 as SGHTA and CDR2 as FQGNSA. CDR3 DNA sequence: TGTGCCAGCAGCTTCCAACAAGGGGCCGGGGAGCTGTTTTTT. This gives the protein CASSFQQGAGELFF.

This chain joins TRBV4-2 and TRBJ1-3; D is possibly TRBD1 (6 bases). The CDR3 is 17 amino acids. V shed 0 bases and J shed 3 bases, with 15 bases lying between them. Germline lookup yields CDR1 LGHNA and CDR2 YNFKEQ. CDR3 amino acids: CASSQETTGTGGNTIYF. The CDR3 nucleotides are TGTGCCAGCAGCCAAGAAACCACAGGGACGGGTGGAAACACCATATATTTT.

The chain is built from TRBV5-4 and TRBJ2-3; possibly TRBD2 for D (5 bases). CDR1 and CDR2 from the germline V gene are SGHNT and YYREEE (reference sequence). This CDR3 comprises 14 residues. Trimming cost V 1 base and J 4 bases, with 10 bases left between them. CDR3 loop: CASSLRASSDTQYF. The CDR3 DNA reads TGTGCCAGCAGCTTGAGGGCTAGCTCAGATACGCAGTATTTT.

The genes are TRBV7-8 and TRBJ1-6; no reliable D call. V dropped 0 bases and J dropped 5 bases, with 8 bases sitting between them. This CDR3 contains 15 residues. Germline CDR1 and CDR2: SGHVS and FQNEAQ. Here the CDR3 DNA reads TGTGCCAGCAGCTTAGCGCCGGGAAATAATTCACCCCTCCACTTT. Translating it yields CASSLAPGNNSPLHF.

The chain carries TRBV14 and TRBJ1-2, with 8 bases fitting TRBD1. The germline gives CDR1 SGHDN, CDR2 FVKESK. This CDR3 has 17 amino acids. V trimming: 1 base; J trimming: 2 bases; junction bases outside the gene matches: 9. The CDR3, as DNA: TGTGCCAGCAGCCAAGGAGGTAACAGGGGGATCAACTATGGCTACACCTTC. It specifies CASSQGGNRGINYGYTF.

Regarding this clone: This may stem from a read error, because a much larger clone lies one nucleotide away. V usage is TRBV6-5 and J usage is TRBJ1-2; D possibly corresponds to TRBD1 (6 bases). CDR3 length equals 13 residues. Germline V gene lookup returns CDR1 MNHEY and CDR2 SVGAGI. V was cut by 5 bases and J by 1 base, with 8 bases left in between. CDR3 sequence: CASSQDSNYGYTF. In DNA form, the CDR3 reads TGTGCCAGCAGTCAGGACAGTAACTATGGCTACACCTTC.

The rearrangement uses TRBV4-3 and TRBJ1-2; D gene uncertain. Per the germline V gene, CDR1 is LGHNA and CDR2 is YSLEER. This CDR3 is built from 14 residues. Trimming removed 0 bases at V and 5 bases at J, with 10 bases between. The CDR3 DNA follows: TGCGCCAGCAGCCAAGATCTGCGGGAGTATGGCTACACCTTC. Amino acids: CASSQDLREYGYTF.

The genes are TRBV6-5 and TRBJ2-5; tentatively, D is TRBD1 (6 bases). Germline V gene sequence: CDR1 MNHEY, CDR2 SVGAGI. The CDR3 has 13 residues. V shed 6 bases and J shed 5 bases, with 13 bases lying between them. The CDR3 coding sequence is TGTGCCAGCAGCGGCAGGGGCGGCGAGACCCAGTACTTC. Protein sequence: CASSGRGGETQYF.

This chain connects TRBV18 to TRBJ2-6; tentatively, D is TRBD2 (6 bases). This CDR3 has 20 amino acids. CDR1 is KGHSH, CDR2 LQKENI, per germline. Trimming left V 3 bases short and J 0 bases short, with 21 bases between. CDR3 coding DNA: TGTGCCAGCTCACCCCAGTCCCGGGGGTCCGCCCCCTCTGGGGCCAACGTCCTGACTTTC. Residues: CASSPQSRGSAPSGANVLTF. Together with reference TRBV18 and TRBJ2-6, the CDR3 gives the full variable domain: NAGVMQNPRHLVRRRGQEARLRCSPMKGHSHVYWYRQLPEEGLKFMVYLQKENIIDESGMPKERFSAEFPKEGPSILRIQQVVRGDSAAYFCASSPQSRGSAPSGANVLTFGAGSRLTVL.

The chain uses TRBV5-8 and TRBJ2-1, with 13 positions matching TRBD2. Per germline, CDR1 SGHTS and CDR2 YDEGEE. This CDR3 is built from 15 residues. The J segment lost 14 bases and the V segment lost 1 base, leaving 9 bases of the junction unmatched. CDR3 in DNA: TGTGCCAGCAGCTTGAGGACTAGCGGGGGACGATCTAAGTTCTTC. Protein sequence: CASSLRTSGGRSKFF.

The V and J genes are TRBV9 and TRBJ1-4, with a weak D call TRBD1 (6 bases). The CDR3 is 12 amino acids. V lost 3 bases, J lost 8 bases, and 8 bases lay in between. Germline V gene data show CDR1 as SGDLS and CDR2 as YYNGEE. DNA of the CDR3: TGTGCCAGCAGCGGTACAGGGGAAAAACTGTTTTTT. Residues: CASSGTGEKLFF.

This chain links TRBV4-1 with TRBJ2-1, with D possibly being TRBD1 (6 bases). Per the germline V gene, CDR1 is MGHRA and CDR2 is YSYEKL. Trimming stripped 2 bases from V and 9 bases from J, with 14 bases between. This CDR3 has 14 amino acids. CDR3 in amino acids: CASSQMDSHSEQFF. CDR3 coding DNA: TGCGCCAGCAGCCAAATGGACAGCCACAGTGAGCAGTTCTTC.

As regards this clone: Its ends do not fully match the called genes, so a read error is possible. V usage is TRBV12-3 or TRBV12-4 and J usage is TRBJ2-7; the D is unclear. CDR3 size: 13 residues. The CDR3 DNA is TGTGCCAGCAGCTTAGGTCTATCGGACGAGCAGTACTTC. It is translated as CASSLGLSDEQYF.

The chain links TRBV11-3 to TRBJ2-1; the match to TRBD2 covers 8 bases. Germline CDR1 is SGHNT and CDR2 is YENEEA. The J segment lost 7 bases and the V segment lost 5 bases, leaving 4 bases of the junction unmatched. This CDR3 region has 13 residues. The CDR3 region has the DNA TGTGCCAGCAGCGAGGGCGGGGGGAATGAGCAGTTCTTC. This sequence encodes CASSEGGGNEQFF. The variable domain in full, with the rest retrieved from reference TRBV11-3 and TRBJ2-1, is EAGVVQSPRYKIIEKKQPVAFWCNPISGHNTLYWYLQNLGQGPELLIRYENEEAVDDSQLPKDRFSAERLKGVDSTLKIQPAELGDSAVYLCASSEGGGNEQFFGPGTRLTVL.

V gene TRBV18 combines with J gene TRBJ2-1; D unclear. The CDR3 sequence is 15 residues long. Trimming shortened V by 2 bases and J by 7 bases, and 15 bases separated the two germline ends. Germline V lookup: CDR1 KGHSH, CDR2 LQKENI. CDR3 bases: TGTGCCAGCTCACCATCGCGGTCAGCTCAAAATGAGCAGTTCTTC. The encoded protein is CASSPSRSAQNEQFF.

In this sample, this clone turned up once. The chain carries TRBV29-1 and TRBJ2-3; 7 bases are a match to TRBD1. The V gene end was trimmed by 6 bases and the J gene end by 3 bases; junction bases not matched to a gene: 3. CDR1 and CDR2 from the germline V gene are SQVTM and ANQGSEA. The CDR3 is 12 amino acids. The CDR3 loop is CSVGTDTDTQYF. CDR3 DNA: TGCAGCGTAGGGACAGATACAGATACGCAGTATTTT.

This clone has just one count. V usage is TRBV4-2 and J usage is TRBJ2-3; 8 bases agree with TRBD2. Germline loops: CDR1 LGHNA, CDR2 YNFKEQ. The CDR3 extends over 14 amino acids. V lost 1 base and J lost 10; bases outside the gene matches: 7. The CDR3 sequence is CASSQADGGAAQYF. For the CDR3, the DNA is TGTGCCAGCAGCCAAGCGGACGGGGGGGCGGCGCAGTATTTT.

J is TRBJ2-1 and V is TRBV19; D is perhaps TRBD2 (6 bases). Germline V gene data show CDR1 as LNHDA and CDR2 as SQIVND (reference sequence). The CDR3 loop spans 13 amino acids. V lost 3 bases and J 9 bases, leaving 12 bases between the germline ends. The CDR3 DNA is TGTGCCAGTAGTATCGCGGGGCGCGGTGAGCAGTTCTTC. Residues: CASSIAGRGEQFF.

This clone was counted at least ten times. This rearrangement joins TRBV14 to TRBJ2-1; 11 nucleotides match TRBD2. The germline gives CDR1 SGHDN, CDR2 FVKESK. Unmatched junction bases numbered 7, after V lost 0 bases and J lost 3 bases. CDR3 length: 18 amino acids. The chain's CDR3 is CASSQERGLADLYNEQFF. As DNA, the CDR3 is TGTGCCAGCAGCCAAGAAAGGGGACTAGCGGACCTCTACAATGAGCAGTTCTTC.

The J gene is TRBJ1-1, the V gene TRBV27; 8 bases are a match to TRBD1. Germline CDR1 and CDR2: MNHEY and SMNVEV (reference sequence). V was clipped by 5 bases and J by 1 base; unmatched bases: 12. CDR3 length: 17 amino acids. The CDR3: CASSPRQGLIGNTEAFF. CDR3 nucleotides: TGTGCCAGCAGTCCCAGACAGGGGCTCATAGGGAACACTGAAGCTTTCTTT.

The chain combines TRBV18 with TRBJ1-1; 7 nucleotides line up with TRBD1. With 2 bases clipped from V and 5 bases from J, the junction kept 8 bases outside the gene matches. Germline assignment: CDR1 KGHSH and CDR2 LQKENI. CDR3 length: 15 amino acids. The CDR3 DNA reads TGTGCCAGCTCACCAGTTCAGGGGGTTTGGACTGAAGCTTTCTTT. It is translated as CASSPVQGVWTEAFF.